A selection of T cell receptor beta chains follows, all from one sample in a study of vaccination effects on CD4 cells after COVID-19. Method: immunoSEQ multiplex PCR; TCRdb's copy keeps in-frame clones and lacks some. Counted here are around 30,000 clones, about 60% occurring once; the ten biggest clones make up almost 10%. No antigen has been assigned to these receptors. This specimen was CD4+ T cells from PBMCs cultured without peptide, taken before COVID-19 vaccination. All receptors derive from a human donor who received a COVID-19 vaccine. The CDR3 runs from the conserved cysteine through the conserved F or W. Each record gives: CDR3 length, clone size, V gene, D gene, J gene, CDR3 protein, CDR3 DNA. A D gene is named only where the DNA matches it firmly. Clone size, where shown, is once, few, many, or a class for clones that have expanded.

14	few	TRBV2	.	TRBJ1-5	CASRGDYSNQPQHF	TGTGCCAGCAGGGGGGATTATAGCAATCAGCCCCAGCATTTT
15	.	TRBV6-5	.	TRBJ1-2	CASSSPTGKGYGYTF	TGTGCCAGCAGTAGCCCAACAGGGAAGGGCTATGGCTACACCTTC
15	.	TRBV5-1	TRBD2	TRBJ2-3	CASSSGLANTDTQYF	TGCGCCAGCAGCTCCGGACTAGCGAACACAGATACGCAGTATTTT
14	.	TRBV21-1	.	TRBJ1-5	CAILPRRSNQPQHF	TGTGCCATACTCCCGAGGCGGTCCAATCAGCCCCAGCATTTT
13	.	TRBV3-1/TRBV3-2	.	TRBJ2-7	CASSQSQGREQYF	TGTGCCAGCAGCCAATCTCAGGGGCGTGAGCAGTACTTC
15	.	TRBV19	.	TRBJ1-2	CASSIGQVAQGGYTF	TGTGCCAGTAGTATAGGACAGGTGGCGCAGGGTGGCTACACCTTC
19	once	TRBV5-1	TRBD2	TRBJ2-1	CASSLLGPSTSGVYNEQFF	TGCGCCAGCAGCTTGTTAGGGCCCTCGACTAGCGGGGTCTACAATGAGCAGTTCTTC
15	.	TRBV19	TRBD1	TRBJ2-7	CASSIGETGSYEQYF	TGTGCCAGTAGTATTGGTGAGACAGGGAGCTACGAGCAGTACTTC
12	.	TRBV29-1	.	TRBJ2-7	CSVDGGQAEQYF	TGCAGCGTTGACGGGGGGCAGGCCGAGCAGTACTTC
14	.	TRBV6-5	TRBD2	TRBJ2-1	CASSGGGDYNEQFF	TGTGCCAGCAGCGGCGGGGGGGACTACAATGAGCAGTTCTTC
13	.	TRBV7-9	.	TRBJ1-2	CASSWGGEAGYTF	TGTGCCAGCAGCTGGGGGGGGGAGGCCGGCTACACCTTC
15	medium-sized	TRBV10-2	TRBD2	TRBJ2-3	CASSLAGVLADTQYF	TGCGCCAGCAGTCTAGCGGGAGTCCTCGCAGATACGCAGTATTTT
13	.	TRBV10-3	TRBD1	TRBJ2-5	CAINDRGEETQYF	TGTGCCATCAACGACAGGGGAGAAGAGACCCAGTACTTC
13	.	TRBV28	.	TRBJ2-5	CASSLIGSGTQYF	TGTGCCAGCAGTTTAATAGGGTCGGGGACCCAGTACTTC
15	few	TRBV4-1	.	TRBJ2-4	CASSQDGRVANIQYF	TGCGCCAGCAGCCAAGATGGCAGAGTGGCGAACATTCAGTACTTC
13	.	TRBV5-1	.	TRBJ2-2	CASSSRGGGELFF	TGCGCCAGCAGCTCCAGGGGCGGGGGGGAGCTGTTTTTT
14	.	TRBV11-2	.	TRBJ2-7	CASMLGTSPTEQYF	TGTGCCAGCATGTTGGGGACTTCCCCTACCGAGCAGTACTTC
11	.	TRBV27	.	TRBJ1-2	CASSSLYGYTF	TGTGCCAGCAGTTCCCTCTATGGCTACACCTTC
16	few	TRBV30	.	TRBJ1-5	CAWSVLNDFSNQPQHF	TGTGCCTGGAGTGTACTGAACGACTTTAGCAATCAGCCCCAGCATTTT
14	.	TRBV2	.	TRBJ2-1	CASRRQGKVNEQFF	TGTGCCAGCAGGCGGCAGGGTAAGGTCAATGAGCAGTTCTTC
15	medium-sized	TRBV7-9	TRBD2	TRBJ2-1	CASSANSGGYNEQFF	TGTGCCAGCAGCGCGAATAGCGGGGGGTACAATGAGCAGTTCTTC
13	few	TRBV25-1	.	TRBJ1-2	CASSVTENYGYTF	TGTGCCAGCAGTGTTACAGAGAACTATGGCTACACCTTC
16	.	TRBV3-1/TRBV3-2	TRBD2	TRBJ2-5	CASSQGTSGMQETQYF	TGTGCCAGCAGCCAAGGGACTAGCGGGATGCAAGAGACCCAGTACTTC
15	.	TRBV5-6	TRBD2	TRBJ2-5	CASSMGTSGGFGQYF	TGTGCCAGCAGCATGGGGACTAGCGGGGGGTTCGGCCAGTACTTC
14	.	TRBV11-3	.	TRBJ2-1	CASSSSASYNEQFF	TGTGCCAGCAGCTCTAGCGCCTCCTACAATGAGCAGTTCTTC
13	few	TRBV3-1/TRBV3-2	TRBD1	TRBJ1-1	CASTDRVNTEAFF	TGTGCCAGCACCGACAGGGTGAACACTGAAGCTTTCTTT
16	.	TRBV18	.	TRBJ1-3	CASSPIASNSGNTIYF	TGTGCCAGCTCACCGATTGCGTCCAACTCTGGAAACACCATATATTTT
14	few	TRBV6-6	TRBD1	TRBJ1-2	CASSYSGQENGYTF	TGTGCCAGCAGTTACTCTGGACAGGAAAATGGCTACACCTTC
14	few	TRBV5-1	.	TRBJ1-6	CASSRDNYNSPLHF	TGCGCCAGCAGCAGGGACAACTATAATTCACCCCTCCACTTT
16	.	TRBV13	TRBD1	TRBJ1-2	CASSLGAGTVNYGYTF	TGTGCCAGCAGCTTAGGGGCCGGGACAGTAAACTATGGCTACACCTTC
14	.	TRBV18	TRBD1	TRBJ2-2	CASSPQQGTGELFF	TGTGCCAGCTCACCCCAACAGGGGACCGGGGAGCTGTTTTTT
20	once	TRBV6-4	TRBD2	TRBJ2-2	CASSSSGLAGGQILTGELFF	TGTGCCAGCAGCTCATCAGGGCTAGCGGGGGGCCAAATCCTTACCGGGGAGCTGTTTTTT
15	.	TRBV4-2	.	TRBJ2-1	CASSQDVTGPNEQFF	TGTGCCAGCAGCCAAGATGTGACGGGACCTAATGAGCAGTTCTTC
15	few	TRBV19	TRBD1	TRBJ2-3	CASSSQQGAGDTQYF	TGTGCCAGTAGTAGCCAACAGGGGGCCGGAGATACGCAGTATTTT
13	.	TRBV5-4	.	TRBJ2-3	CASGTPRGDTQYF	TGTGCCAGCGGCACTCCTCGGGGTGATACGCAGTATTTT
15	.	TRBV4-2	TRBD2	TRBJ2-5	CASSQDISGTNLQYF	TGTGCCAGCAGCCAAGATATTAGCGGGACAAATTTGCAGTACTTC
14	.	TRBV6-5	.	TRBJ1-1	CASIWTALNTEAFF	TGTGCCAGCATCTGGACAGCCTTGAACACTGAAGCTTTCTTT
16	.	TRBV5-4	.	TRBJ1-1	CASSSILWTDNTEAFF	TGTGCCAGCAGCTCCATTCTTTGGACAGACAACACTGAAGCTTTCTTT
16	once	TRBV19	.	TRBJ2-7	CASSRSGVAGGAEQHF	.
13	.	TRBV5-4	.	TRBJ2-7	CASSLNTAYEQYF	TGTGCCAGCAGCCTTAACACGGCTTACGAGCAGTACTTC
15	few	TRBV20-1	TRBD2	TRBJ2-3	CSASTSGREADTQYF	TGCAGTGCTAGTACTAGCGGGAGGGAGGCAGATACGCAGTATTTT
15	.	TRBV6-1	TRBD1	TRBJ1-2	CASSETPGQNYGYTF	TGTGCCAGCAGTGAAACCCCGGGACAGAACTATGGCTACACCTTC
11	.	TRBV10-3	.	TRBJ2-3	CAIRVTDTQYF	TGTGCCATCAGAGTCACAGATACGCAGTATTTT
14	.	TRBV5-1	.	TRBJ1-2	CASSLDRVADGYTF	TGCGCCAGCAGCTTGGATAGGGTGGCGGACGGCTACACCTTC
17	.	TRBV14	TRBD1	TRBJ2-7	CASSHQYRQGAPLLQYF	TGTGCCAGCAGCCACCAATACAGACAGGGGGCCCCTCTACTGCAGTACTTC
14	.	TRBV3-1/TRBV3-2	TRBD2	TRBJ2-3	CASSTSGSTDTQYF	TGTGCCAGCAGCACTAGCGGCAGCACAGATACGCAGTATTTT
12	.	TRBV25-1	.	TRBJ2-7	CASKRGLYEQYF	TGTGCCAGCAAGCGAGGACTCTACGAGCAGTACTTC
15	.	TRBV10-2	TRBD1	TRBJ1-5	CASKDTGDSNQPQHF	TGCGCCAGCAAGGACACAGGGGACTCCAATCAGCCCCAGCATTTT
15	.	TRBV7-6	TRBD2	TRBJ2-2	CASSRLAGEIGELFF	TGTGCCAGCAGCCGACTAGCGGGAGAGATCGGGGAGCTGTTTTTT
15	.	TRBV2	.	TRBJ1-5	CASSEEVTGNQPQHF	TGTGCCAGCAGTGAAGAGGTGACAGGAAATCAGCCCCAGCATTTT